This T cell receptor beta chain emerged from a study of radiotherapy plus CTLA-4 blockade in lung cancer. This table comes from immunoSEQ multiplex PCR, and its TCRdb copy is limited to in-frame clones, with some not included. The sample lists 35,000 or so clones, approximately 85% seen once, with 5.8% in the top ten. J gave up 5 bases and V 7 bases, and 5 bases lay outside the gene matches. The CDR3 has 14 amino acids. Germline lookup yields CDR1 SNHLY and CDR2 FYNNEI. The rearrangement links TRBV2 to TRBJ1-4; TRBD1 matches 9 bases. This receptor was identified in a human donor with non-small cell lung cancer who had stable disease on radiotherapy plus ipilimumab. Sequences were derived from peripheral blood, sampled from a patient treated with radiotherapy plus ipilimumab. The CDR3 DNA follows: TGTGCCAGCACCCGACAGGGGGTCAATGAAAAACTGTTTTTT. As protein: CASTRQGVNEKLFF. Drawing the rest from reference TRBV2 and TRBJ1-4, the complete variable domain is EPEVTQTPSHQVTQMGQEVILRCVPISNHLYFYWYRQILGQKVEFLVSFYNNEISEKSEIFDDQFSVERPDGSNFTLKIRSTKLEDSAMYFCASTRQGVNEKLFFGSGTQLSVL.